This T cell receptor beta chain comes out of a study of beta chain features in type 1 diabetes. Background on the study: Across the samples, over 85 million sorted cells were examined in total.

This clone was counted a few times. Its antigen is as yet unknown. Expressed TCRB transcripts were sequenced, since all the RNA that had been isolated was reverse transcribed. Using immunoSEQ multiplex PCR, the repertoire was profiled, and TCRdb retains in-frame clones only, with some absent. In the table there are more than 140,000 clones, 9% to 10% of which are singletons. Study observations and caveats: Moderate yet significant TCRB CDR3 shortening was seen in Type 1 diabetes patients in all four CD4+ subsets. Any HLA-type effect on TCRB rearrangement remained unresolved here.

The V gene end was trimmed by 4 bases and the J gene end by 0 bases; junction bases not matched to a gene: 4. Germline V CDR1 and CDR2: SGHRS, YFSETQ. CDR3 length equals 15 residues. Markers CD45RO/CCR7/CD25/CD127/CD95/CD27 served to sort CD4+ naive, central memory, regulatory and stem cell-like memory cells. The sequence was obtained from a woman aged 40 to 50 in good health. The J gene is TRBJ2-3, the V gene TRBV5-1; 8 bases fit TRBD1. Sequences were obtained from central memory CD4+ T cells from blood. The CDR3 region has the DNA TGCGCCAGCAGCCTGGGACAGGCTAGCACAGATACGCAGTATTTT. This translates into CASSLGQASTDTQYF. The entire variable domain, with the rest obtained from reference TRBV5-1 and TRBJ2-3, is as follows: KAGVTQTPRYLIKTRGQQVTLSCSPISGHRSVSWYQQTPGQGLQFLFEYFSETQRNKGNFPGRFSGRQFSNSRSEMNVSTLELGDSALYLCASSLGQASTDTQYFGPGTRLTVL.